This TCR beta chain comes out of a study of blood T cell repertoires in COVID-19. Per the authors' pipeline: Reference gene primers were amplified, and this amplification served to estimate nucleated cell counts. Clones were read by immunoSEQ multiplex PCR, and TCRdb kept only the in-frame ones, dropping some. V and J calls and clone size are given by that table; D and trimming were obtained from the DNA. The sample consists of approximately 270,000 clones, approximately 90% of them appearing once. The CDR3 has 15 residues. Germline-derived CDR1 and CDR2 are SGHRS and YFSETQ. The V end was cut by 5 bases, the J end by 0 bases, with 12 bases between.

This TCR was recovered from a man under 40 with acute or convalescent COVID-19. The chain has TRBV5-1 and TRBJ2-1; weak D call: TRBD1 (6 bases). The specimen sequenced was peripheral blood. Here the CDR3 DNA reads TGCGCCAGCAGGCCTCAGGGGTACTCCTACAATGAGCAGTTCTTC. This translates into CASRPQGYSYNEQFF. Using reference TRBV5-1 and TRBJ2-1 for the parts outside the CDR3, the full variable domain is KAGVTQTPRYLIKTRGQQVTLSCSPISGHRSVSWYQQTPGQGLQFLFEYFSETQRNKGNFPGRFSGRQFSNSRSEMNVSTLELGDSALYLCASRPQGYSYNEQFFGPGTRLTVL.